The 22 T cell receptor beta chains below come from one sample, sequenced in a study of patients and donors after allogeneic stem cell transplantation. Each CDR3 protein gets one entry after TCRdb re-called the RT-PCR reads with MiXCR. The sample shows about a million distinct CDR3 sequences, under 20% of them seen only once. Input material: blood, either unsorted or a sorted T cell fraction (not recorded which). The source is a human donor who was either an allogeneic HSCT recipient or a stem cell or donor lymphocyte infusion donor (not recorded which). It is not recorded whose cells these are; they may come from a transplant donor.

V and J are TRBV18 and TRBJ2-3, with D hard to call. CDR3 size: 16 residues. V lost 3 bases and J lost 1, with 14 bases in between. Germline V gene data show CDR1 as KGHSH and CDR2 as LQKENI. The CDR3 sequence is CASSPRRSHGTDTQYF. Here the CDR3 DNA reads TGTGCCAGCTCACCGAGGCGGAGCCACGGCACAGATACGCAGTATTTT.

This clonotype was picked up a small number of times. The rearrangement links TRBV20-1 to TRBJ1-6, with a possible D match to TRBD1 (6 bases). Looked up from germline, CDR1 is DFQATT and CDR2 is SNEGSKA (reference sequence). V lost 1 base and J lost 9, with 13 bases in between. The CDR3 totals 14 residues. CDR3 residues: CSARATQGSSPLHF. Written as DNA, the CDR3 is TGCAGTGCTAGAGCCACCCAGGGGAGTTCACCCCTCCACTTT.

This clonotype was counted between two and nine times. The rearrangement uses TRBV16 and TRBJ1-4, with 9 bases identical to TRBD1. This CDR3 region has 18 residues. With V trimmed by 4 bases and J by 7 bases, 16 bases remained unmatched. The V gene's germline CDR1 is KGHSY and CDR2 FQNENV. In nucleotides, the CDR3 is TGTGCCAGCAGCCCCTTAAGTAGGGGACAGGGATCGGTTGAAAAACTGTTTTTT. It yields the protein CASSPLSRGQGSVEKLFF.

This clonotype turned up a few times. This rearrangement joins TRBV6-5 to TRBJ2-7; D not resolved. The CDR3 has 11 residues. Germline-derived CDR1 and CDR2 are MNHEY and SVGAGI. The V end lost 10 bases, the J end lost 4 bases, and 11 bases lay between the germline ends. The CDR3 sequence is CATISLYEQYF. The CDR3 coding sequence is TGTGCCACCATATCCCTGTACGAGCAGTACTTC.

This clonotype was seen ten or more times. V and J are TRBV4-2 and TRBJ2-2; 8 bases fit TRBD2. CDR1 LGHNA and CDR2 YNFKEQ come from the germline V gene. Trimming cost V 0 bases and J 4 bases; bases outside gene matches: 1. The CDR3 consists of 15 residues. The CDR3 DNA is TGTGCCAGCAGCCAAGACGGGACTAGCACCGGGGAGCTGTTTTTT. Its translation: CASSQDGTSTGELFF.

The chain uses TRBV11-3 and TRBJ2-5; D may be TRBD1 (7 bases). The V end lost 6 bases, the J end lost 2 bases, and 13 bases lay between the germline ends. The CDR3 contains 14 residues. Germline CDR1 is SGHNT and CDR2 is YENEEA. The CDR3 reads CASREGQLQETQYF. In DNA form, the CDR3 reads TGTGCCAGCAGGGAGGGACAGCTGCAAGAGACCCAGTACTTC.

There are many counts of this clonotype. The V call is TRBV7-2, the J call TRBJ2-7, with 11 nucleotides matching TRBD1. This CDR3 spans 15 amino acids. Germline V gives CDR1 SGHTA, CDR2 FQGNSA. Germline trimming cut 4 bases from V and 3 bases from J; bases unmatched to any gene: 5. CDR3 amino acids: CASSYWDRGIYEQYF. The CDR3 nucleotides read TGTGCCAGCAGCTACTGGGACAGGGGGATCTACGAGCAGTACTTC.

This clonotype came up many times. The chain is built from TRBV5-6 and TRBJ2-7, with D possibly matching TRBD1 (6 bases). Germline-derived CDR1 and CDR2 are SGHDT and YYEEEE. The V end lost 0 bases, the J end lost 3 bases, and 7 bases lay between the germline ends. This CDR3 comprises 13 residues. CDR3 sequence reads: CASSLGQDYEQYF. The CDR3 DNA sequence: TGTGCCAGCAGCTTGGGACAGGACTACGAGCAGTACTTC.

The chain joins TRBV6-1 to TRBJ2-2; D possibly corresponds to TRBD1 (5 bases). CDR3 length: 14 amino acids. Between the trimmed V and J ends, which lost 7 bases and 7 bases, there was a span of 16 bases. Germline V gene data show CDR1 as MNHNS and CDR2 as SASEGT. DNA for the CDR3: TGTGCCAGCACCCCGCAGGGTACCGGCGGGGAGCTGTTTTTT. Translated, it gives CASTPQGTGGELFF.

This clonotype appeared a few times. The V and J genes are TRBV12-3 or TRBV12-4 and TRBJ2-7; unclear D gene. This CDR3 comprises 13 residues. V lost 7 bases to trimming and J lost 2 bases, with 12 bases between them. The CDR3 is CASKTDTTYEQYF. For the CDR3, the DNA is TGTGCCAGCAAGACCGACACCACCTACGAGCAGTACTTC.

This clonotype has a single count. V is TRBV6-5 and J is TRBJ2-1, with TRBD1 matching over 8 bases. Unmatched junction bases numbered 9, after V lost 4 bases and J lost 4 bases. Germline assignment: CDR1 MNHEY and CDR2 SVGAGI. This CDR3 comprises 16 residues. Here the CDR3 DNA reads TGTGCCAGCAGTTTAGGTTTCGGACAGGGTTACAATGAGCAGTTCTTC. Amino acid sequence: CASSLGFGQGYNEQFF.

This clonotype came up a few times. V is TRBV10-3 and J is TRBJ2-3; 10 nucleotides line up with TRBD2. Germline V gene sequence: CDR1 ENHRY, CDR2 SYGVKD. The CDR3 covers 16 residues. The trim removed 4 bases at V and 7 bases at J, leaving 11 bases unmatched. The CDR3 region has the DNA TGTGCCATCAGTGCCACAAGCGGGGGGGCCGACAATACGCAGTATTTT. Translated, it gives CAISATSGGADNTQYF.

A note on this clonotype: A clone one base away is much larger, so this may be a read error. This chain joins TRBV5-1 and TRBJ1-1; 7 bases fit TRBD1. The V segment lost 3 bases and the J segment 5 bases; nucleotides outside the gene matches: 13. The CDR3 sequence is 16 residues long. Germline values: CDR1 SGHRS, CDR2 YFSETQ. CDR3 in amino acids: CASSSGTEAVDTEAFF. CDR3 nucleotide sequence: TGCGCCAGCAGCTCCGGGACAGAGGCGGTTGATACTGAAGCTTTCTTT.

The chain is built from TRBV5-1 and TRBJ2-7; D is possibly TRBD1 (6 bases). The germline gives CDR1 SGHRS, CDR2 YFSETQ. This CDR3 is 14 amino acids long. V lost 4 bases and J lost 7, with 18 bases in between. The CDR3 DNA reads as TGCGCCAGCAGCCCCCCAACGGGGACACAAGAGCAGTACTTC. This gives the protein CASSPPTGTQEQYF.

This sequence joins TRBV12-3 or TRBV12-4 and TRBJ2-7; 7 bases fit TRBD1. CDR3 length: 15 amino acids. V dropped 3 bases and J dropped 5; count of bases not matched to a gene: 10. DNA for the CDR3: TGTGCCAGCAGTTTCAGGGGGAACCTAGCCCACGAGCAGTACTTC. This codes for CASSFRGNLAHEQYF.

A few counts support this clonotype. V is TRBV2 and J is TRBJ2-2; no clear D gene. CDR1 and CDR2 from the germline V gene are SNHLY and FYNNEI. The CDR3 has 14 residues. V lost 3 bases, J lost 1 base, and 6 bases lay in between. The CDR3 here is CASSDLGNTGELFF. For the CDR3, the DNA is TGTGCCAGCAGTGATCTGGGGAACACCGGGGAGCTGTTTTTT.

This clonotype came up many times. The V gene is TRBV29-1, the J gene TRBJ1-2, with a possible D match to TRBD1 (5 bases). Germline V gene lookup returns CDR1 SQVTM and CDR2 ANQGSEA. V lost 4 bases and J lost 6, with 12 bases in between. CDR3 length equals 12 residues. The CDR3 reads CSVAGAMDGYTF. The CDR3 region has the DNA TGCAGCGTTGCCGGGGCAATGGATGGCTACACCTTC.

CDR3 sequence: CATVTPGANVLTF. The CDR3 DNA reads TGTGCCACCGTTACTCCTGGGGCCAACGTCCTGACTTTC. The chain joins TRBV3-1 to TRBJ2-6; unclear D gene. V shed 10 bases and J shed 2 bases, with 9 bases lying between them. In germline, CDR1 is LGHDT, CDR2 YNNKEL (reference sequence). CDR3 size: 13 residues.

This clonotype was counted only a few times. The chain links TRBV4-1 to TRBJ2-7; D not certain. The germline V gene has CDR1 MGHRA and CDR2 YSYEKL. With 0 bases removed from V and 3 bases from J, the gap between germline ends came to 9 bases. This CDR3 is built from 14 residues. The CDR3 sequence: CASSQDPGLYEQYF. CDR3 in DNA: TGCGCCAGCAGCCAAGACCCCGGCCTCTACGAGCAGTACTTC.

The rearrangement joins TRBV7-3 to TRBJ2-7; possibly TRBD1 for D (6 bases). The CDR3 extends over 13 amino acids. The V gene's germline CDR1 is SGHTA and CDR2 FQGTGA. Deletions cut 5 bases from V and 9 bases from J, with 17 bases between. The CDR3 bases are TGTGCCAGCAGCGTCGCCCCAGGGGACGCGCAGTACTTC. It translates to CASSVAPGDAQYF.

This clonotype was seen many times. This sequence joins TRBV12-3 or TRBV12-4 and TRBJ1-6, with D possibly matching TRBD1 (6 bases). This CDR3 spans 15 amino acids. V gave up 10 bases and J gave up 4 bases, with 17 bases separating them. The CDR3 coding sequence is TGTGCCACCTTAAATGGGACACCTTATAATTCACCCCTCCACTTT. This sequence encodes CATLNGTPYNSPLHF.

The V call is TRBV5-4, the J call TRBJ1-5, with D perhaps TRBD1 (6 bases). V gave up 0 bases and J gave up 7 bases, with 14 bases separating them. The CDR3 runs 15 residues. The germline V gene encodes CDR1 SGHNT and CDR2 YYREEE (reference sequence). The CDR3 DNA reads TGTGCCAGCAGCTTGGGGGGGGCGCCGGAACAGCCCCAGCATTTT. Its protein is CASSLGGAPEQPQHF.